This TCR beta chain originates from a study of T-cell reconstitution after alpha-beta-depleted transplantation in children. For TCRbeta, the library was prepared with unique molecular identifiers. Each CDR3 protein gets one entry after TCRdb re-called the PCR reads with MiXCR. Counted here are some 550,000 distinct CDR3 sequences, around 19% occurring once; the ten biggest clones make up 3.3%. CDR1 and CDR2 (germline): SGHRS, YFSETQ. V lost 5 bases and J lost 3, with 5 bases in between. The length of the CDR3 is 11 residues. This specimen was PBMCs from the stem cell graft donor, taken from the stem cell graft. This chain uses TRBV5-1 with TRBJ2-5, with D uncertain. The source is a human donor who donated a stem cell graft to a child with acute lymphoblastic leukemia. The CDR3 is CASRQKETQYF. CDR3 DNA sequence: TGCGCCAGCAGGCAGAAAGAGACCCAGTACTTC.